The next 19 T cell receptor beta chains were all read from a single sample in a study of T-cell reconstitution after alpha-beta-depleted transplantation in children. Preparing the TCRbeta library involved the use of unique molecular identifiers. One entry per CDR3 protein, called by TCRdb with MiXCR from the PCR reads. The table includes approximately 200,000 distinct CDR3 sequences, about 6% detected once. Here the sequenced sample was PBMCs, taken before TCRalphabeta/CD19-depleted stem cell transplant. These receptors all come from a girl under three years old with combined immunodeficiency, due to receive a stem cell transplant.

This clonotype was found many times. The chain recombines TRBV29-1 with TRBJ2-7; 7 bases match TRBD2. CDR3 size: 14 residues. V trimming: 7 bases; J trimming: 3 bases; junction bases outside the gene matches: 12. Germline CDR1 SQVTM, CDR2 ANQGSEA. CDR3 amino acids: CSAAGTTYDYEQYF. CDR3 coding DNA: TGCAGCGCAGCGGGGACTACCTACGACTACGAGCAGTACTTC.

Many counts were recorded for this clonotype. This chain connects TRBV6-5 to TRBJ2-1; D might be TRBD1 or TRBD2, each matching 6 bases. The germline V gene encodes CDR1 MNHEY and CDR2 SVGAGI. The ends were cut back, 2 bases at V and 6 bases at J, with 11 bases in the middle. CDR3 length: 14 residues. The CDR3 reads CASSYGGPFNEQFF. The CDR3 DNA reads TGTGCCAGCAGTTACGGGGGGCCCTTCAATGAGCAGTTCTTC.

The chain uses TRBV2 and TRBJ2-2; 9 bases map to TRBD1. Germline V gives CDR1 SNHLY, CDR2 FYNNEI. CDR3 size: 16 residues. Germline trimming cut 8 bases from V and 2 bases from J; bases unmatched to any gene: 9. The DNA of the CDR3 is TGTGCCAGCCTTTTACAGGGGGCAGAAAACACCGGGGAGCTGTTTTTT. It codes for CASLLQGAENTGELFF.

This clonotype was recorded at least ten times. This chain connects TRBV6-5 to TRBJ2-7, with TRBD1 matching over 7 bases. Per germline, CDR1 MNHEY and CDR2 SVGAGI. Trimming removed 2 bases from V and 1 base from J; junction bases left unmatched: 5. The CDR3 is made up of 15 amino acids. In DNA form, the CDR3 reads TGTGCCAGCAGTTACCAAACAGGGGCGTCCTACGAGCAGTACTTC. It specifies CASSYQTGASYEQYF.

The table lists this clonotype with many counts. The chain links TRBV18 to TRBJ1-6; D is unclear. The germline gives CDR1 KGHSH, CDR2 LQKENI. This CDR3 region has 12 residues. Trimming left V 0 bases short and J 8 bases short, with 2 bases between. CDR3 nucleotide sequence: TGTGCCAGCTCACCACCAGATTCACCCCTCCACTTT. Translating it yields CASSPPDSPLHF.

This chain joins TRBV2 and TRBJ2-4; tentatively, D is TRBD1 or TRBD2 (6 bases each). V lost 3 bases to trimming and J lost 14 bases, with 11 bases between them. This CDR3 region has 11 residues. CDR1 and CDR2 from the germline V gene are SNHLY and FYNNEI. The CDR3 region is CASSEQGRKYF. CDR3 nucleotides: TGTGCCAGCAGTGAGCAGGGGAGGAAGTACTTC.

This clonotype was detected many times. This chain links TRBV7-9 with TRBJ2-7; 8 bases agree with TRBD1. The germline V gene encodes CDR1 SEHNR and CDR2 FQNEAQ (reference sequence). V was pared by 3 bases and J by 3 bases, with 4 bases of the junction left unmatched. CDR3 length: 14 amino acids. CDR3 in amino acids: CASSFLDRVYEQYF. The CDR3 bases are TGTGCCAGCAGCTTCCTGGACAGGGTCTACGAGCAGTACTTC. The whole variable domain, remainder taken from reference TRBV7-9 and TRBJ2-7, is DTGVSQNPRHKITKRGQNVTFRCDPISEHNRLYWYRQTLGQGPEFLTYFQNEAQLEKSRLLSDRFSAERPKGSFSTLEIQRTEQGDSAMYLCASSFLDRVYEQYFGPGTRLTVT.

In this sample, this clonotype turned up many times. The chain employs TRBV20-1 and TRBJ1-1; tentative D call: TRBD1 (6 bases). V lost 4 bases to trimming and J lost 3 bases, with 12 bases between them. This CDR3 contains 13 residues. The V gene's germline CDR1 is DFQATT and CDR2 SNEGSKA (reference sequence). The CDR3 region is CSANTGRYTEAFF. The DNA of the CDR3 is TGCAGTGCTAATACAGGGAGGTACACTGAAGCTTTCTTT.

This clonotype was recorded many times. CDR3 DNA: TGCAGTGCTAGAGCGGTAGCGGGAGGCCGGCAGTTCTTC. Protein sequence: CSARAVAGGRQFF. The gene calls are TRBV20-1 and TRBJ2-1, with 10 bases fitting TRBD2. With 1 base clipped from V and 12 bases from J, the junction kept 6 bases outside the gene matches. Germline V lookup: CDR1 DFQATT, CDR2 SNEGSKA (reference sequence). The CDR3 extends over 13 amino acids.

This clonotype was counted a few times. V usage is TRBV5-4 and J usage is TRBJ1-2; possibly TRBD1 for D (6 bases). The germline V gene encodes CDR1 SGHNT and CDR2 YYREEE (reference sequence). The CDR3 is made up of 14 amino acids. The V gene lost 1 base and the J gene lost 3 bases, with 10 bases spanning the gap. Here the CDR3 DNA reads TGTGCCAGCAGCTTGACAGGGCCGCACTATGGCTACACCTTC. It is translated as CASSLTGPHYGYTF.

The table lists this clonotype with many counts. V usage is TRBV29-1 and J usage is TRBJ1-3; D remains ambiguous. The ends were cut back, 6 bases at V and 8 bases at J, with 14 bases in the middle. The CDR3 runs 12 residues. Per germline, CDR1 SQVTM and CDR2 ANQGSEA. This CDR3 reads CSVRTEIDTIYF. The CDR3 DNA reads TGCAGCGTGAGGACGGAGATCGACACCATATATTTT.

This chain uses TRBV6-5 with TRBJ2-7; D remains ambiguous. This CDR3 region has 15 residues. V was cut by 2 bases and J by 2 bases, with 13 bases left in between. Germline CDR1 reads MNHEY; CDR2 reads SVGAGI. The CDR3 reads CASSYATPGPYEQYF. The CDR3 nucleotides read TGTGCCAGCAGTTACGCGACCCCAGGTCCCTACGAGCAGTACTTC.

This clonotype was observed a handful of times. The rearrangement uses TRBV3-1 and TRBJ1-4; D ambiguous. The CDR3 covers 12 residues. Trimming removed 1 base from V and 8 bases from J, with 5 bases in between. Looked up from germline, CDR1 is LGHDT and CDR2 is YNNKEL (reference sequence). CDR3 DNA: TGTGCCAGCAGCCAAGTGCGAGAAAAACTGTTTTTT. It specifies CASSQVREKLFF.

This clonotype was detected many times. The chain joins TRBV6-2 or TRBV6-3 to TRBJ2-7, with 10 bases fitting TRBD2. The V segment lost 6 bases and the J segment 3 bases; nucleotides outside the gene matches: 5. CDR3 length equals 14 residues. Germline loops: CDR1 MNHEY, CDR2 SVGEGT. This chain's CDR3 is CASSLLAGYYEQYF. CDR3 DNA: TGTGCCAGCAGCCTACTAGCGGGATACTACGAGCAGTACTTC.

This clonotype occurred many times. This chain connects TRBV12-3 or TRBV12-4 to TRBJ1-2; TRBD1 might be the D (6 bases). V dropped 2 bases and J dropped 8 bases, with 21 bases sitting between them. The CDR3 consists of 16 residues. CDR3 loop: CASSLNLRGPYRGYTF. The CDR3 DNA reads TGTGCCAGCAGTTTAAACCTCAGGGGTCCATATAGGGGCTACACCTTC.

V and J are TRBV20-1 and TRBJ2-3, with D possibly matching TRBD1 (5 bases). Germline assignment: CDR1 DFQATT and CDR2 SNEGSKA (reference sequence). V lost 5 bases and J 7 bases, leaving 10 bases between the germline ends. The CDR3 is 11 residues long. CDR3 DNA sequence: TGCAGTGCTGTCCGACAGAATACGCAGTATTTT. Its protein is CSAVRQNTQYF.

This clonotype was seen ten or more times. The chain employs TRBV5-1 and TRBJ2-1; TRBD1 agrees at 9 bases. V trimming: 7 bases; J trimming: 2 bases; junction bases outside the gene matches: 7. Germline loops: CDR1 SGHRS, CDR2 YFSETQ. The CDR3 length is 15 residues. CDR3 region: CASWGTGGAYNEQFF. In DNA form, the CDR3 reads TGCGCCAGCTGGGGAACAGGGGGCGCCTACAATGAGCAGTTCTTC.

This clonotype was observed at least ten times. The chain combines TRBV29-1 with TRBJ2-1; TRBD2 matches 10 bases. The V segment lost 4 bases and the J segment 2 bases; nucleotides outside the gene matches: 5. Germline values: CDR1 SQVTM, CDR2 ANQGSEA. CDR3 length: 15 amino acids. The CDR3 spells CSVGGLAFTYNEQFF. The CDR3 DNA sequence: TGCAGCGTTGGGGGACTAGCGTTTACCTACAATGAGCAGTTCTTC.

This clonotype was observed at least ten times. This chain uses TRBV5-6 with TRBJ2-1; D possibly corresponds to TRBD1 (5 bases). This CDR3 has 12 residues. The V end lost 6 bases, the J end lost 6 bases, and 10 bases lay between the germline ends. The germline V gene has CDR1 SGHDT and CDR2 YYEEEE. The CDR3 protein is CASNRQTNEQFF. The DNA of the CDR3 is TGTGCCAGCAACAGACAGACCAATGAGCAGTTCTTC. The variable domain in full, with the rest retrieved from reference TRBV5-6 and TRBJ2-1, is DAGVTQSPTHLIKTRGQQVTLRCSPKSGHDTVSWYQQALGQGPQFIFQYYEEEERQRGNFPDRFSGHQFPNYSSELNVNALLLGDSALYLCASNRQTNEQFFGPGTRLTVL.